The clone carrying this T cell receptor (beta chain) was detected a few times. Its specificity is unknown. Germline lookup yields CDR1 DFQATT and CDR2 SNEGSKA (reference sequence). The CDR3 covers 16 residues. V lost 1 base and J lost 0; bases outside the gene matches: 4. The data derive from a study of blood T cells in healthy people across ages. Whole-study results and caveats: Per million T cells, TCR beta diversity dropped about linearly as age rose. Investigators treated diversity estimates from one million T cells as underestimates. Long-lived donors had more naive CD4+ cells and higher diversity than aged donors.

Then a second PCR, running roughly 6 to 12 cycles, was carried out with a sample-barcoded 5' primer and a J-beta primer mix. Each CDR3 protein is one row after TCRdb ran MiXCR on the 5' RACE reads. The sample shows 720,000 or so distinct CDR3 sequences, around two fifths of them seen only once. The clonotype was recovered from a man at least 80 years old in good health. The genes are TRBV20-1 and TRBJ2-1; 9 bases are shared with TRBD2. The sample consisted of blood. CDR3 nucleotide sequence: TGCAGTGCTAGAGTACTAGCGGGCAGCTCCTACAATGAGCAGTTCTTC. Its protein is CSARVLAGSSYNEQFF.